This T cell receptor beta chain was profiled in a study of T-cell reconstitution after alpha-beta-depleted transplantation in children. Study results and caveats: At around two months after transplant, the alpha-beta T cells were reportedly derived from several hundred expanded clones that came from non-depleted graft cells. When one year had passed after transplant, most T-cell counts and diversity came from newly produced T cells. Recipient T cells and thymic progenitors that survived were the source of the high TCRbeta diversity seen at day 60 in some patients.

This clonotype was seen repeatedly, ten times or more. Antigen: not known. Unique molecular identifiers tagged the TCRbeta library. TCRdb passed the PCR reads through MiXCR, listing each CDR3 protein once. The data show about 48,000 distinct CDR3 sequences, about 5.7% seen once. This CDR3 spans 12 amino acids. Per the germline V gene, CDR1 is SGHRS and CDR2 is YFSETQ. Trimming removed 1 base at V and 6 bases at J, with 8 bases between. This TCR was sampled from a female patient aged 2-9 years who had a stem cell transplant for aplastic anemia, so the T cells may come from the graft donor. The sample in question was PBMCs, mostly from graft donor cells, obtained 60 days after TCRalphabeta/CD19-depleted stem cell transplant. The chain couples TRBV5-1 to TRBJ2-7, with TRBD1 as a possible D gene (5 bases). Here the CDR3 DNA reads TGCGCCAGCAGCTTGCAGGGCTCCGAGCAGTACTTC. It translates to CASSLQGSEQYF.